One sample yielded the 14 T cell receptor beta chains listed below, sequenced in a study of long-term antiretroviral therapy in people with HIV. It was version v3.0 of the immunoSEQ assay that was run at survey level. Using immunoSEQ multiplex PCR, the repertoire was profiled, and TCRdb retains in-frame clones only, with some absent. The sample includes around 29,000 clones, 95% seen only once; the top ten take around 7.9%. The material was unsorted PBMCs, obtained 5.3 years after starting antiretroviral therapy. These receptors were obtained from a man in his thirties or forties with HIV.

The chain employs TRBV5-1 and TRBJ2-1, with 12 bases aligning to TRBD2. This CDR3 comprises 15 residues. V lost 2 bases, J lost 9 bases, and 6 bases stayed unmatched. Germline CDR1 is SGHRS and CDR2 is YFSETQ. The CDR3 here is CASSLRTSGDGEQFF. CDR3 DNA sequence: TGCGCCAGCAGCTTAAGGACTAGCGGGGACGGTGAGCAGTTCTTC.

V gene TRBV5-1 combines with J gene TRBJ1-5; TRBD1 agrees at 10 bases. The CDR3 sequence is 15 residues long. Germline CDR1 and CDR2: SGHRS and YFSETQ. The trim removed 0 bases at V and 6 bases at J, leaving 3 bases unmatched. The CDR3 DNA follows: TGCGCCAGCAGCTTGGACGGACAGGGGGTTCAGCCCCAGCATTTT. The encoded protein is CASSLDGQGVQPQHF.

V is TRBV9 and J is TRBJ2-3; TRBD2 agrees at 12 bases. Germline CDR1 SGDLS, CDR2 YYNGEE. The V gene end was trimmed by 0 bases and the J gene end by 5 bases; junction bases not matched to a gene: 10. The CDR3 length is 18 residues. The CDR3 reads CASSVGNLAGGPRDTQYF. The CDR3 bases are TGTGCCAGCAGCGTAGGCAATCTAGCGGGAGGGCCCCGAGATACGCAGTATTTT.

The chain is built from TRBV10-3 and TRBJ2-1, with TRBD2 identical over 8 bases. Losses at the gene ends were 3 bases for V and 10 bases for J; bases not matched to a gene: 8. Germline-derived CDR1 and CDR2 are ENHRY and SYGVKD. The CDR3 is 14 residues long. CDR3 residues: CAISDHGGGYEQFF. CDR3 sequence (DNA): TGTGCCATCAGTGACCACGGGGGGGGGTACGAGCAGTTCTTC.

This chain connects TRBV6-6 to TRBJ2-7; D might be TRBD1 or TRBD2, each matching 6 bases. This CDR3 region has 13 residues. CDR1 and CDR2 (germline): MNHNY, SVGAGI (reference sequence). Trimming took 6 bases from V and 0 from J, leaving 9 bases between them. The CDR3 loop is CASSGGSSYEQYF. The DNA of the CDR3 is TGTGCCAGCAGCGGGGGCAGCTCCTACGAGCAGTACTTC.

The V gene is TRBV6-4, the J gene TRBJ2-1; 11 bases are a match to TRBD1. Germline loops: CDR1 MRHNA, CDR2 SNTAGT. There are 15 residues in the CDR3. Trimming removed 3 bases from V and 3 bases from J; junction bases left unmatched: 1. CDR3 residues: CASSEGTGGYNEQFF. The CDR3 DNA is TGTGCCAGCAGTGAGGGGACAGGGGGCTACAATGAGCAGTTCTTC.

The chain is built from TRBV5-1 and TRBJ2-3; 7 nucleotides agree with TRBD1. Trimming cost V 4 bases and J 8 bases; bases outside gene matches: 16. The germline V gene has CDR1 SGHRS and CDR2 YFSETQ. This CDR3 has 16 residues. The CDR3 spells CASSPDDRVVRGTQYF. CDR3 nucleotides: TGCGCCAGCAGCCCCGACGACAGGGTAGTGAGGGGTACGCAGTATTTT.

The CDR3 is CASSQGSRTGGYTF. CDR3 nucleotide sequence: TGCGCCAGCAGCCAAGGATCCCGAACGGGAGGCTACACCTTC. This chain links TRBV4-1 with TRBJ1-2, with D hard to call. The ends were cut back, 1 base at V and 8 bases at J, with 14 bases in the middle. The CDR3 is made up of 14 amino acids. The germline gives CDR1 MGHRA, CDR2 YSYEKL.

The chain carries TRBV4-1 and TRBJ1-5; D ambiguous. The V end lost 0 bases, the J end lost 2 bases, and 11 bases lay between the germline ends. The germline V gene encodes CDR1 MGHRA and CDR2 YSYEKL. The CDR3 is made up of 16 amino acids. For the CDR3, the DNA is TGCGCCAGCAGCCAAGATTCGGGAGTTGGCAATCAGCCCCAGCATTTT. It encodes CASSQDSGVGNQPQHF.

V usage is TRBV30 and J usage is TRBJ2-2; D possibly corresponds to TRBD1 (5 bases). Germline V CDR1 and CDR2: GTSNPN, SVGIG (reference sequence). This CDR3 is 14 amino acids long. Deletions cut 2 bases from V and 0 bases from J, with 7 bases between. The CDR3, as DNA: TGTGCCTGGAGTAGGGGCCCGAACACCGGGGAGCTGTTTTTT. It translates to CAWSRGPNTGELFF.

This chain connects TRBV7-2 to TRBJ2-7; 8 bases are shared with TRBD2. This CDR3 is 17 amino acids long. Losses at the gene ends were 1 base for V and 6 bases for J; bases not matched to a gene: 14. Germline assignment: CDR1 SGHTA and CDR2 FQGNSA. The chain's CDR3 is CASSLVGSGMFRGEQYF. The CDR3 bases are TGTGCCAGCAGCTTAGTGGGTAGCGGGATGTTCCGAGGCGAGCAGTACTTC.

The chain combines TRBV14 with TRBJ2-3; D remains unclear. The CDR3 runs to 13 residues. Trimming took 4 bases from V and 4 from J, leaving 9 bases between them. CDR1 SGHDN and CDR2 FVKESK come from the germline V gene. CDR3 sequence: CASSPVDADTQYF. The CDR3 nucleotides are TGTGCCAGCAGCCCGGTCGACGCAGATACGCAGTATTTT.

The chain has TRBV2 and TRBJ1-4, with D unresolved. In germline, CDR1 is SNHLY, CDR2 FYNNEI. V lost 8 bases and J lost 3, with 10 bases in between. The CDR3 length is 13 residues. The DNA for the CDR3 is TGTGCCAGCGCTGGACGGTCTAATGAAAAACTGTTTTTT. Amino acids: CASAGRSNEKLFF.

The rearrangement links TRBV7-3 to TRBJ2-2; D perhaps matches TRBD2 (6 bases). Per germline, CDR1 SGHTA and CDR2 FQGTGA. V was shortened by 2 bases and J by 3 bases, with 7 bases between the two germline ends. This CDR3 is 14 amino acids long. The CDR3: CASSLAGHTGELFF. In DNA form, the CDR3 reads TGTGCCAGCAGCTTAGCGGGACACACCGGGGAGCTGTTTTTT.